This T cell receptor beta chain was identified during a study of control samples from healthy donors and cancer patients. Germline-derived CDR1 and CDR2 are SGHDT and YYEEEE. V trimming: 4 bases; J trimming: 4 bases; junction bases outside the gene matches: 3. This CDR3 has 13 amino acids. Profiled with immunoSEQ multiplex PCR; TCRdb holds only in-frame clones, not every one. The sample holds 170,000 or so clones; more than 90% are singletons and the top ten take just over 1.4%. The sample taken for sequencing was blood. The chain is built from TRBV5-6 and TRBJ2-3; 7 positions match TRBD2. This clonotype was obtained from a man aged 30 to 45 in good health. In DNA, the CDR3 is TGTGCCAGCAGCGCGGGAGTGGCAGATACGCAGTATTTT. As protein: CASSAGVADTQYF.